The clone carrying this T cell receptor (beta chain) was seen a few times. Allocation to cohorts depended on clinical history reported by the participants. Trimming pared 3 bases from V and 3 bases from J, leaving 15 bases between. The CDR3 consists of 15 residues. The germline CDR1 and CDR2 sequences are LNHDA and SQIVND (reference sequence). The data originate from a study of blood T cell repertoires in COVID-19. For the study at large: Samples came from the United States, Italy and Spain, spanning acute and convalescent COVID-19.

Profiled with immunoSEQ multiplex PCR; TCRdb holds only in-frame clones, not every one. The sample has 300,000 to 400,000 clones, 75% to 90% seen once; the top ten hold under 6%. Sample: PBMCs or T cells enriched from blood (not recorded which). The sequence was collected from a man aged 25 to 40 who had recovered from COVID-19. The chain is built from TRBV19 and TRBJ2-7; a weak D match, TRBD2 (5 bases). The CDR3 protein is CASSIGRQGIYEQYF. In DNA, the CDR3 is TGTGCCAGTAGTATTGGGAGACAAGGTATCTACGAGCAGTACTTC.